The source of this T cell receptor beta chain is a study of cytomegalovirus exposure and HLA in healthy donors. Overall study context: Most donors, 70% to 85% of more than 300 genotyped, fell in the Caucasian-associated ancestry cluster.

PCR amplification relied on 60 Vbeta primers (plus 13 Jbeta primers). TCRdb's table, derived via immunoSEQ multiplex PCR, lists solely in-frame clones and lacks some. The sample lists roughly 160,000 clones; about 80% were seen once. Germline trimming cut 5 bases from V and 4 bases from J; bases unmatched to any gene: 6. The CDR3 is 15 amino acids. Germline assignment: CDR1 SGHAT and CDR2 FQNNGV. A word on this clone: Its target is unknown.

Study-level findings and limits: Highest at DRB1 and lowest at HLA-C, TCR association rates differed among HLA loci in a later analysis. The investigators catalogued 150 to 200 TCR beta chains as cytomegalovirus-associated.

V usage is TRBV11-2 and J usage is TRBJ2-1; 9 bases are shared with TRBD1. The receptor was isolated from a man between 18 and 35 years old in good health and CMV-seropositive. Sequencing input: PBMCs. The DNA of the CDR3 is TGTGCCAGCAGCCCCGGGGGACAGGGATACAATGAGCAGTTCTTC. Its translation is CASSPGGQGYNEQFF.